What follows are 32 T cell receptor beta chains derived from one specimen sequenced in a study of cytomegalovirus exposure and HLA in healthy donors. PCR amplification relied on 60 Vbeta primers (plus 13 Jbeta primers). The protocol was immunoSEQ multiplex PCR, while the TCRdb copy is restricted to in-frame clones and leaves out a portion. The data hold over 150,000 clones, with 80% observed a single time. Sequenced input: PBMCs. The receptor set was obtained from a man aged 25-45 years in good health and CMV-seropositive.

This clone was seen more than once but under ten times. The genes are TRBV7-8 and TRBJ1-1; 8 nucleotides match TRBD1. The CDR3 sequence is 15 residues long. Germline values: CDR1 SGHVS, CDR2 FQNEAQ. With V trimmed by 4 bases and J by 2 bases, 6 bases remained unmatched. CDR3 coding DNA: TGTGCCAGCAGCTCCCGACAGGGGAAAAACACTGAAGCTTTCTTT. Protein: CASSSRQGKNTEAFF.

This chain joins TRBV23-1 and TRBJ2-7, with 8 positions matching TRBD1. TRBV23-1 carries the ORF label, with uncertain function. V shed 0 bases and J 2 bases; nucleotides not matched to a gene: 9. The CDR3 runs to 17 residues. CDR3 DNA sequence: TGCGCCAGCAGTCAATCGTGGCGGACAGGGTGGCCCTACGAGCAGTACTTC. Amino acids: CASSQSWRTGWPYEQYF.

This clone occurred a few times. DNA of the CDR3: TGTGCCAGCAGCTTTGCCGGGACTAGCGGGCTCCCTCAAGAGACCCAGTACTTC. Its translation: CASSFAGTSGLPQETQYF. The chain combines TRBV11-3 with TRBJ2-5; 12 bases are a match to TRBD2. The CDR3 loop spans 18 amino acids. CDR1 is SGHNT and CDR2 is YENEEA in the germline V gene. V lost 3 bases to trimming and J lost 2 bases; unmatched junction nucleotides: 10. The full variable domain, its missing parts supplied by reference TRBV11-3 and TRBJ2-5, is EAGVVQSPRYKIIEKKQPVAFWCNPISGHNTLYWYLQNLGQGPELLIRYENEEAVDDSQLPKDRFSAERLKGVDSTLKIQPAELGDSAVYLCASSFAGTSGLPQETQYFGPGTRLLVL.

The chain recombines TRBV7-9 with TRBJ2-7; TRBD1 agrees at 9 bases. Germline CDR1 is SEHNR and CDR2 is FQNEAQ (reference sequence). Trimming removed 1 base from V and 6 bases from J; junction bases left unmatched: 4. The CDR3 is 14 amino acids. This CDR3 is CASSLVDRGGEQYF. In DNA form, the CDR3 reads TGTGCCAGCAGCTTAGTGGACAGGGGCGGCGAGCAGTACTTC.

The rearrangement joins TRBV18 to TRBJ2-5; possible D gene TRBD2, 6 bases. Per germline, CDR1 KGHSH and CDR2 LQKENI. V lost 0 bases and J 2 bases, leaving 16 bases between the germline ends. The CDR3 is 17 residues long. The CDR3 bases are TGTGCCAGCTCACCACCGGCTGCAGAGGCGGGACAAGAGACCCAGTACTTC. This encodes CASSPPAAEAGQETQYF.

This CDR3 reads CAWSTGVRGTEAFF. CDR3 nucleotide sequence: TGTGCCTGGAGTACGGGGGTCCGGGGTACTGAAGCTTTCTTT. The J gene is TRBJ1-1, the V gene TRBV30; the D gene is possibly TRBD1 (5 bases). This CDR3 comprises 14 residues. The germline V gene has CDR1 GTSNPN and CDR2 SVGIG (reference sequence). The V and J ends lost 2 bases and 5 bases respectively, with 15 bases between them.

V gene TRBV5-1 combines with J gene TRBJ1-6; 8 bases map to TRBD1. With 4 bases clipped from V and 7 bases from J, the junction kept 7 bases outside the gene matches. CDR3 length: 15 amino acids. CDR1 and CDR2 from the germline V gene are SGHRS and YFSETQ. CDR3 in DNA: TGCGCCAGCAGCATCGACAGGGGAGGAAATTCACCCCTCCACTTT. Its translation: CASSIDRGGNSPLHF. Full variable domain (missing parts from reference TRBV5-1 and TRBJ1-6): KAGVTQTPRYLIKTRGQQVTLSCSPISGHRSVSWYQQTPGQGLQFLFEYFSETQRNKGNFPGRFSGRQFSNSRSEMNVSTLELGDSALYLCASSIDRGGNSPLHFGNGTRLTVT.

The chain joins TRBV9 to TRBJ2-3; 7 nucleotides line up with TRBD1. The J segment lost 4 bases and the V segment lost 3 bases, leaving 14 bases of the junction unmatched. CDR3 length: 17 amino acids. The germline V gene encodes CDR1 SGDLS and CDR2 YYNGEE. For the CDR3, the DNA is TGTGCCAGCAGCGACCCGAACAGGGGCGGAATTTCAGATACGCAGTATTTT. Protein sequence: CASSDPNRGGISDTQYF.

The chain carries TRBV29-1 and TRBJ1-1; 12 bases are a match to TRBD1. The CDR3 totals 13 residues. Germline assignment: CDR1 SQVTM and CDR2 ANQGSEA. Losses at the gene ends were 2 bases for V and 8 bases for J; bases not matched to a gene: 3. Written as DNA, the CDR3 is TGCAGCGTTGAAAGGGACAGGGGGCTGGAAGCTTTCTTT. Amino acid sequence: CSVERDRGLEAFF.

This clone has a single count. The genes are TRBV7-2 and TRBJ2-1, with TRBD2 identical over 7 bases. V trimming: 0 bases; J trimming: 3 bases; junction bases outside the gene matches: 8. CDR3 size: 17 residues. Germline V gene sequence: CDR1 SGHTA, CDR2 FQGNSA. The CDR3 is CASSLAWKRGLYNEQFF. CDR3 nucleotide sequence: TGTGCCAGCAGCTTAGCTTGGAAGCGGGGCCTCTACAATGAGCAGTTCTTC.

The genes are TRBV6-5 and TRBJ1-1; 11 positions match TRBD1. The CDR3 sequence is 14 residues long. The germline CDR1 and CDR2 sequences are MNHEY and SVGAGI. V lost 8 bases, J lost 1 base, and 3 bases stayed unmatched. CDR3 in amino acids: CASGTGGGNTEAFF. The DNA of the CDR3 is TGTGCCAGCGGGACAGGGGGAGGGAACACTGAAGCTTTCTTT.

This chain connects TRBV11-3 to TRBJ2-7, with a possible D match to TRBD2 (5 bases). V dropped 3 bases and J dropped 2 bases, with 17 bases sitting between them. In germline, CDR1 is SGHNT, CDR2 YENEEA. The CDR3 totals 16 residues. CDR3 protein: CASSLVRDRATYEQYF. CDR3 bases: TGTGCCAGCAGCTTGGTCCGGGATCGGGCGACCTACGAGCAGTACTTC. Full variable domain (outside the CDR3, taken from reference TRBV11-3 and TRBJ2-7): EAGVVQSPRYKIIEKKQPVAFWCNPISGHNTLYWYLQNLGQGPELLIRYENEEAVDDSQLPKDRFSAERLKGVDSTLKIQPAELGDSAVYLCASSLVRDRATYEQYFGPGTRLTVT.

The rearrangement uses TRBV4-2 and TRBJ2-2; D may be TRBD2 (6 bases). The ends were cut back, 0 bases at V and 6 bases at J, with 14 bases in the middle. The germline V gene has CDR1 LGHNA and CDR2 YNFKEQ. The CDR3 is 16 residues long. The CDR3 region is CASSQEGRGKAGELFF. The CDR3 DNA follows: TGTGCCAGCAGCCAAGAAGGCCGGGGGAAGGCCGGGGAGCTGTTTTTT.

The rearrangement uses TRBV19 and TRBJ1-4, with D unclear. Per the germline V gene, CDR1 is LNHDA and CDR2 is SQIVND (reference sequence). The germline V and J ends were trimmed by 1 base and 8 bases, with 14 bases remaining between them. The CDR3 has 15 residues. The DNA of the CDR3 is TGTGCCAGTAGTATAGCTTCAAGCGGCGGAGAAAAACTGTTTTTT. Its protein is CASSIASSGGEKLFF. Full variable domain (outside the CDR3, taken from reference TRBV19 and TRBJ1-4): DGGITQSPKYLFRKEGQNVTLSCEQNLNHDAMYWYRQDPGQGLRLIYYSQIVNDFQKGDIAEGYSVSREKKESFPLTVTSAQKNPTAFYLCASSIASSGGEKLFFGSGTQLSVL.

Here the CDR3 reads CASSERGGMRREQYF. Here the CDR3 DNA reads TGCGCCAGCAGTGAGCGTGGGGGGATGAGGCGGGAGCAGTACTTC. The chain couples TRBV10-2 to TRBJ2-7; D is perhaps TRBD2 (6 bases). Germline lookup yields CDR1 WSHSY and CDR2 SAAADI. This CDR3 comprises 15 residues. V gave up 2 bases and J gave up 7 bases, with 18 bases separating them.

The CDR3 region is CASSLRLAGGPDTQYF. CDR3 sequence (DNA): TGCGCCAGCAGCCTACGACTAGCGGGGGGGCCAGATACGCAGTATTTT. The chain links TRBV4-3 to TRBJ2-3, with 14 bases identical to TRBD2. V dropped 4 bases and J dropped 4; count of bases not matched to a gene: 4. Germline lookup yields CDR1 LGHNA and CDR2 YSLEER. The CDR3 has 16 amino acids.

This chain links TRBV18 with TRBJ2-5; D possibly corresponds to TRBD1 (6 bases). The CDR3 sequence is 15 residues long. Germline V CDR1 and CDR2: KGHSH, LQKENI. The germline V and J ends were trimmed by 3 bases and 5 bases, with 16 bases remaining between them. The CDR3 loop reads CASSPGDRPEETQYF. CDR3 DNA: TGTGCCAGCTCACCTGGAGACAGGCCCGAGGAGACCCAGTACTTC.

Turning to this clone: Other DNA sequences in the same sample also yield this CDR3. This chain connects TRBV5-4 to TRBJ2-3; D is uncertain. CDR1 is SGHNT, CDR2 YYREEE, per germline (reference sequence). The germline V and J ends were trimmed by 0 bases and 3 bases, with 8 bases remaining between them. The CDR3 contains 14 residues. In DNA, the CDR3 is TGTGCCAGCAGCTTGGGTTTAGTGACAGATACGCAGTATTTT. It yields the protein CASSLGLVTDTQYF.

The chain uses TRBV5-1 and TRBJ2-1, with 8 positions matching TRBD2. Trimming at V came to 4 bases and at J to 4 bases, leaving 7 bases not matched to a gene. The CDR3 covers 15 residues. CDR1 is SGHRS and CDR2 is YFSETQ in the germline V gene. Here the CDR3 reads CASSDSGDSYNEQFF. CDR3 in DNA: TGCGCCAGCAGCGATAGCGGGGATTCATACAATGAGCAGTTCTTC.

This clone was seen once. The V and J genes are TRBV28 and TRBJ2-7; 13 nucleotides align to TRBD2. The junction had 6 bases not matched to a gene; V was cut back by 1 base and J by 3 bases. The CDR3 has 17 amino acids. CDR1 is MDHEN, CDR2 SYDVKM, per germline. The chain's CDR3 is CASSLSPWTSGSYEQYF. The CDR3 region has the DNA TGTGCCAGCAGTTTATCTCCCTGGACTAGCGGGAGCTACGAGCAGTACTTC.

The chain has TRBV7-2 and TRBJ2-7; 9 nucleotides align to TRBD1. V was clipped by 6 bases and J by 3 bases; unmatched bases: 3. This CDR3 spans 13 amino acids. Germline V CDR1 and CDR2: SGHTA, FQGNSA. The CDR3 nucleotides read TGTGCCAGCAGTTCGGACAGGGGCTACGAGCAGTACTTC. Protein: CASSSDRGYEQYF.

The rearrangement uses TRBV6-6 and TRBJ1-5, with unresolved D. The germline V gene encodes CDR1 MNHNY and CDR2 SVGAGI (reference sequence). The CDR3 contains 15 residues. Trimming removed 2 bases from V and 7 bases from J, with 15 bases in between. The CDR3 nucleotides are TGTGCCAGCAGTTACAGCCACGAGGGAGGGCAGCCCCAGCATTTT. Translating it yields CASSYSHEGGQPQHF.

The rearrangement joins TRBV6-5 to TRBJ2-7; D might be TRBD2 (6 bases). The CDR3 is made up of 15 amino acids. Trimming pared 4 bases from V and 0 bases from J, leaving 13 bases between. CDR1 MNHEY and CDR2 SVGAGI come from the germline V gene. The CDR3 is CASSSSISGSYEQYF. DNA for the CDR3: TGTGCCAGCAGTTCGTCAATTAGCGGCTCCTACGAGCAGTACTTC.

The CDR3 spells CASSLDRVYTF. The CDR3 region has the DNA TGTGCCAGCAGCTTGGACAGGGTCTACACCTTC. The chain carries TRBV7-9 and TRBJ1-2; TRBD1 matches at 8 bases. The CDR3 sequence is 11 residues long. CDR1 is SEHNR and CDR2 is FQNEAQ in the germline V gene (reference sequence). V lost 3 bases and J lost 10; bases outside the gene matches: 1.

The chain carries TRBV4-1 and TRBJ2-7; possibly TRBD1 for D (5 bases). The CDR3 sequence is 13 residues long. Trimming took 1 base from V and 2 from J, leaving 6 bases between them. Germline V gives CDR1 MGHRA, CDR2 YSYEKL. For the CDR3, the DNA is TGCGCCAGCAGCCAAGGGACACCCTACGAGCAGTACTTC. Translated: CASSQGTPYEQYF.

The CDR3 loop is CASSLGHRNTEAFF. In DNA, the CDR3 is TGCGCCAGCAGCTTGGGACATAGGAACACTGAAGCTTTCTTT. The chain couples TRBV5-1 to TRBJ1-1; D is ambiguous. The CDR3 runs 14 residues. V was clipped by 0 bases and J by 1 base, with 7 bases between them. CDR1 and CDR2 from the germline V gene are SGHRS and YFSETQ.

CDR3 coding DNA: TGCGCCAGCAGCTTGGCCGGAGGGACAGGGGGAAACACCATATATTTT. Protein: CASSLAGGTGGNTIYF. The rearrangement joins TRBV5-1 to TRBJ1-3, with 9 bases aligning to TRBD1. Per the germline V gene, CDR1 is SGHRS and CDR2 is YFSETQ. The J segment lost 4 bases and the V segment lost 0 bases, leaving 5 bases of the junction unmatched. The CDR3 loop spans 16 amino acids.

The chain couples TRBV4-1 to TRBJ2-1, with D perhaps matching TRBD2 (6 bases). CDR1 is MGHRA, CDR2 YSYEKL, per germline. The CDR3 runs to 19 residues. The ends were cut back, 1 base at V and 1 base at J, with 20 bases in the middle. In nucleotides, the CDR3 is TGCGCCAGCAGCCAAGGAGTTTTCGGGGGATCCTCATCCTACAATGAGCAGTTCTTC. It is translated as CASSQGVFGGSSSYNEQFF.

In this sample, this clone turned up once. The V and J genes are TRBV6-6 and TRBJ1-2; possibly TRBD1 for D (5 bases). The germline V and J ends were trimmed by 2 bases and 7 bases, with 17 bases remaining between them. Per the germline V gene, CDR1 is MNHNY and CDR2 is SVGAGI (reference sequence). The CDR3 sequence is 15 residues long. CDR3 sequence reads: CASSYSIESQAGYTF. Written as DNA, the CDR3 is TGTGCCAGCAGTTACAGTATCGAGTCACAGGCTGGCTACACCTTC.

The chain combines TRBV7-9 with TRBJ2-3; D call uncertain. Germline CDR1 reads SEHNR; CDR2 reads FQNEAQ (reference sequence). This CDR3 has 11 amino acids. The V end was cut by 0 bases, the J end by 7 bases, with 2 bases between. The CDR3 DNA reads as TGTGCCAGCAGCTTAGCCTATACGCAGTATTTT. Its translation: CASSLAYTQYF.

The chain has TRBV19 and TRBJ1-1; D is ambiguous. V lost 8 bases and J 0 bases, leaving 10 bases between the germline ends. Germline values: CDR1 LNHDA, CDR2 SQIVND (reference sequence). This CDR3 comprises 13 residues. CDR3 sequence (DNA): TGTGCCAGTGGCATGGCCATGAACACTGAAGCTTTCTTT. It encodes CASGMAMNTEAFF.

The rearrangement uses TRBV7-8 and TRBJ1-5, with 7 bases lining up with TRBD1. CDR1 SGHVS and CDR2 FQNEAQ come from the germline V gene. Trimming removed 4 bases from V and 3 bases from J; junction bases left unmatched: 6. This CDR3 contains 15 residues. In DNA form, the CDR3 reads TGTGCCAGCAGCTACCAGGGACAGTCCAATCAGCCCCAGCATTTT. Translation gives CASSYQGQSNQPQHF.